This T cell receptor beta chain stems from a study of blood T cell repertoires in COVID-19. V lost 5 bases and J 13 bases, leaving 26 bases between the germline ends. The germline V gene has CDR1 SGHAT and CDR2 FQNNGV. CDR3 size: 15 residues. Original handling: Quantification of nucleated cells was approximated via reference gene primer amplification. The method was immunoSEQ multiplex PCR; TCRdb's version includes in-frame clones alone and lacks a portion of them. V, J and clone size reflect that table, while D and trimming were determined from the DNA. The sample lists around 250,000 clones; around nine tenths were seen once.

The chain uses TRBV11-2 and TRBJ1-2, with D perhaps TRBD1 (6 bases). What was sequenced was peripheral blood. The origin of this receptor is a woman in her 70s with active or convalescent COVID-19. CDR3 sequence: CASSVTGSPHPRGTF. DNA for the CDR3: TGTGCCAGCAGCGTAACCGGGTCGCCCCATCCCAGGGGCACCTTC.